Listed here is a single TCR beta chain. Its antigen remains unknown. The sample originates from a study of neurological immune-mediated disorders. It was by 5'RACE with 10-nucleotide random UMIs that the cDNA was made. TCRdb reprocessed the 5' RACE reads via MiXCR and lists one record per CDR3 protein. The sample yields tens of thousands of distinct CDR3 sequences, 2% to 2.5% seen once. Germline lookup yields CDR1 SGHRS and CDR2 YFSETQ. The CDR3 runs 18 residues. V dropped 0 bases and J dropped 5; count of bases not matched to a gene: 8. Notes on the study in general: There were no CDR3 amino acid sequences shared by expanded clones across subjects, a result suggesting private repertoires in all groups.

This receptor was taken from a man aged 50 or older with multiple sclerosis. V gene TRBV5-1 combines with J gene TRBJ2-7; TRBD2 matches at 16 bases. The sequencing input was PBMCs. CDR3 in DNA: TGCGCCAGCAGCTTGGTTGGGACTAGCGGGGGGGCCGGCCACGAGCAGTACTTC. It codes for CASSLVGTSGGAGHEQYF.